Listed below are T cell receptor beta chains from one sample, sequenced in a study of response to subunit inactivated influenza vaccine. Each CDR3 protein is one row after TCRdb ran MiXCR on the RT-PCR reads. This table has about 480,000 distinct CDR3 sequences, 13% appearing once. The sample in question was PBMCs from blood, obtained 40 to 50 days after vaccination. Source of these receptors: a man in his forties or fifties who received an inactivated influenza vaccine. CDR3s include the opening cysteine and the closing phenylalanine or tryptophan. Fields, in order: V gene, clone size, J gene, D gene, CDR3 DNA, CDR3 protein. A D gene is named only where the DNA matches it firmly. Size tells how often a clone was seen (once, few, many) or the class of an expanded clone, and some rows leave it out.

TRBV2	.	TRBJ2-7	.	TGTGCCAGCTCCCCAGCGGCGAGCTCCTACGAGCAGTACTTC	CASSPAASSYEQYF
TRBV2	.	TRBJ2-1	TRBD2	TGTGCCAGCAGTGGACTAGCGGGAGGGCCAGCCTACAATGAGCAGTTCTTC	CASSGLAGGPAYNEQFF
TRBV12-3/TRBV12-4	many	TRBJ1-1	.	TGTGCCAGCAGTCCTCGGGGCCACCCGGGCACTGAAGCTTTCTTT	CASSPRGHPGTEAFF
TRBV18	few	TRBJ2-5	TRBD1	TGTGCCAGCTCATCGATACAGGGGGCTTCGGAGACCCAGTACTTC	CASSSIQGASETQYF
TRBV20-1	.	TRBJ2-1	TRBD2	TGCAGTGCTAGAGATCCCCTAGCGGGAGCAGAATATGAGCAGTTCTTC	CSARDPLAGAEYEQFF
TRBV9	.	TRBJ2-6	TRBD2	TGTGCCAGCAGCCCCGGGAGGGTCGGGGCCAACGTCCTGACTTTC	CASSPGRVGANVLTF
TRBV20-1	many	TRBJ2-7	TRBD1	TGCAGTGCTAGATCACAGGGGTTGAACTGGAACGAGCAGTACTTC	CSARSQGLNWNEQYF
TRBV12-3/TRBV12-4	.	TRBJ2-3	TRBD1	TGTACCCTCAGCCCAGCGTGGGGGACAGAGGAGCGCACAGATACGCAGTATTTT	CTLSPAWGTEERTDTQYF
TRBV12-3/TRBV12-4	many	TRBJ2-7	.	TGTGCCAGCAGTCCAGTGAGGGGGGGGCCTACGGTGCAGTACTTC	CASSPVRGGPTVQYF
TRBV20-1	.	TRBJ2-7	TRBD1	TGCAGTGTCAACCGCCCGGGGACAGAAGGAAATTACGAGCAGTACTTC	CSVNRPGTEGNYEQYF
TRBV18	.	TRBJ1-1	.	TGTGCCAGCTCACCACTGGTAGGGGGCACTGAAGCTTTCTTT	CASSPLVGGTEAFF
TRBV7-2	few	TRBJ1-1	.	TGTGCCAGCAGCTCTGACGGACTACCAAATGAGGAAGCTTTCTTT	CASSSDGLPNEEAFF
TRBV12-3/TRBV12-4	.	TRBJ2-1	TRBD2	TGTGCCAGCAGTTCCCGTGGACTAGCGGGAGCGCGGAGTGAGCAGTTCTTC	CASSSRGLAGARSEQFF
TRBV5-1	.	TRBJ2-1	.	TGCGCCAGCAGCTCTCCGGGACTGGGGTACAATGAGCAGTTCTTC	CASSSPGLGYNEQFF
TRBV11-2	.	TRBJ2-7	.	TGTGCCAGCAGCTCCTTTTTTTCCCCGGCCCACGAGCAGTACTTC	CASSSFFSPAHEQYF
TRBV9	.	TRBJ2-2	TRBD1	TGTGCCAGCAGCGTTCTGGGACAGGGGGTTACCGGGGAGCTGTTTTTT	CASSVLGQGVTGELFF
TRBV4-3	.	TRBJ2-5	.	TGCGCCAGCAGCCAAGAGCCGCAAGCGGAGACCCAGTACTTC	CASSQEPQAETQYF
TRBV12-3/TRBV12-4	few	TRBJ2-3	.	TGTGCCAGCTCAGTTTTACTCGGGGCCCACACAGATACGCAGTATTTT	CASSVLLGAHTDTQYF
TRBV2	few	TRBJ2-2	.	TGTGCCAGCAGCCCAAAATGGGGCGGCACCGGGGAGCTGTTTTTT	CASSPKWGGTGELFF
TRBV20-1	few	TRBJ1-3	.	TGCAGTGCTAGGGAGGGTTCTCGTACTGGAAACACCATATATTTT	CSAREGSRTGNTIYF
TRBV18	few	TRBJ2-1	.	TGTGCCAGCTCACCTAAGGGCGGGGAAGGGGCCTACAATGAGCAGTTCTTC	CASSPKGGEGAYNEQFF
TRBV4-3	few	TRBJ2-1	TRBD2	TGCGCCAGCAGCCAGGTTCTAGCGGGAACCTACAATGAGCAGTTCTTC	CASSQVLAGTYNEQFF
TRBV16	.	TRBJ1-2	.	TGTGCCAGCAGCCAATCTAACAGGGATACCTATGGCTACACCTTC	CASSQSNRDTYGYTF
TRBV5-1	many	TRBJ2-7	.	TGCGCCAGCAGCTTGTTAGGTAAATCCTACGAGCAGTACTTC	CASSLLGKSYEQYF
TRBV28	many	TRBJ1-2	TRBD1	TGTGCCACCACGATAAACAGGGGGTTCTATGGCTACACCTTC	CATTINRGFYGYTF
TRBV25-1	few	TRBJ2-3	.	TGTGCCAGCAGTGAACTGGGTGGGGGAGCCACAGATACGCAGTATTTT	CASSELGGGATDTQYF
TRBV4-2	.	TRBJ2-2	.	TGTGCCAGCAGCCAAGCGCGGGACGGGGAGCTGTTTTTT	CASSQARDGELFF
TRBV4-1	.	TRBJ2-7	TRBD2	TGCGCCAGCAGCCAAGCTCCTTTAGCGGGGGCTAAATACGAGCAGTACTTC	CASSQAPLAGAKYEQYF
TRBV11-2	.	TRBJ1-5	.	TGTGCCAGCAGCTTAGAGGCGGATCAGCCCCAGCATTTT	CASSLEADQPQHF
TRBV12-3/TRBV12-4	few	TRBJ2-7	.	TGTGCCAGCAGTCGATTGACAGGTGGCGAGCAGTACTTC	CASSRLTGGEQYF
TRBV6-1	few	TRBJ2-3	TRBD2	TGTGCCAGCAGGCTAGCGGGACAGTCGACGCAGTATTTT	CASRLAGQSTQYF
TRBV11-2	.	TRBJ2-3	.	TGTGCCAGCAGCTCAAGTTGGAGGGACAGATACACAGATACGCAGTATTTT	CASSSSWRDRYTDTQYF
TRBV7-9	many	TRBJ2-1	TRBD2	TGTGCCAGCAGCTCCAGCGGGGGTTCATACTACAATGAGCAGTTCTTC	CASSSSGGSYYNEQFF
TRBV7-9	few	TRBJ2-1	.	TGTGCCAGCACCCCGGGACCAACCAATGAGCAGTTCTTC	CASTPGPTNEQFF
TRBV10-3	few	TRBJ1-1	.	TGTGCCATCAGCGCTGGGGGGAACGCTGAAGCTTTCTTT	CAISAGGNAEAFF
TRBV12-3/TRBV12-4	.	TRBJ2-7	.	TGTGCCAGCACCTCCCGGGGCAGCTCCTACGAGCAGTACTTC	CASTSRGSSYEQYF
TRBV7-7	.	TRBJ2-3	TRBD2	TGTGCCAGCAGCTTATCTAGCGGGAGAACAGATACGCAGTATTTT	CASSLSSGRTDTQYF
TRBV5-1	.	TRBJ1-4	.	TGCGCCAGCAGCTTAGGATCGGGGACTTCAACTAATGAAAAACTGTTTTTT	CASSLGSGTSTNEKLFF
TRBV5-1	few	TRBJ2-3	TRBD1	TGCGCCAGCAGCCCCGGACAGGGGGCTGGGGCAGATACGCAGTATTTT	CASSPGQGAGADTQYF
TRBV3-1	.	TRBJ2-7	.	TGTGCCAGCAGCCAAGATGAGAGAAGCGAGCAGTACTTC	CASSQDERSEQYF
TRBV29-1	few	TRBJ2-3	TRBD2	TGCAGCTCCGGACTAGTTGAAACAGATACGCAGTATTTT	CSSGLVETDTQYF
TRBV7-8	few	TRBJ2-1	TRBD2	TGTGCCAGCAGCCAGCGGGGGGGGCCCTACAATGAGCAGTTCTTC	CASSQRGGPYNEQFF
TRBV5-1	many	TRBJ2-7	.	TGCGCCAGCAGCTCACCGGGCCCAACCTACGAGCAGTACTTC	CASSSPGPTYEQYF
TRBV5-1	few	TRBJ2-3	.	TGCGCCAGCAGCATTACTCTAGGGGGCACAGATACGCAGTATTTT	CASSITLGGTDTQYF
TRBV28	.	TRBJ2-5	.	TGTGCCAGCAGTTTATCATCCGGGGTACAGACCCAGTACTTC	CASSLSSGVQTQYF
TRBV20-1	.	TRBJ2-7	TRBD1	TGCAGTGCTAGCCCGCATGGGCATAGGACAGGGCGAATACGATCCTACGAGCAGTACTTC	CSASPHGHRTGRIRSYEQYF
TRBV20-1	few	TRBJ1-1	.	TGCAGTGCCGATCCTAGCGAGCGGGCTGGAAACACTGAAGCTTTCTTT	CSADPSERAGNTEAFF
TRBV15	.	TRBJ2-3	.	TGTGCCACCAGCAGAGACCGGGGGTCGCAGTATTTT	CATSRDRGSQYF
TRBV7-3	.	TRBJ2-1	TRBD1	TGTGCCAGCAGCTCAGGGACAGGGGGGCCCTACAATGAGCAGTTCTTC	CASSSGTGGPYNEQFF
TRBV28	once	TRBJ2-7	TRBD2	TGTGCCAGCAGCTCTAGCGGGAGTAAGGTTTACAAGCAGTACTTC	CASSSSGSKVYKQYF
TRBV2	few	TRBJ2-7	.	TGTGCCAGCAGTGAAGAGACGGGAATTCTCGAGCAGTACTTC	CASSEETGILEQYF
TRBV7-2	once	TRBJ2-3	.	TGTGCCAGCAGCCCCCGTAGGAAAAACACAGATACGCAGTATTTT	CASSPRRKNTDTQYF
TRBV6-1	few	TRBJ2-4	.	TGTGCCAGCGTCGGGTGGGGCCAGGGCAAAAACATTCAGTACTTC	CASVGWGQGKNIQYF
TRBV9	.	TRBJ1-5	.	TGTGCCAGCAGCGTAGGCAACAGACTCAATCAGCCCCAGCATTTT	CASSVGNRLNQPQHF
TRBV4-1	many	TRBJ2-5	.	TGCGCCAGCAGCCCCAGGCCCTACTCAGAAGAGACCCAGTACTTC	CASSPRPYSEETQYF
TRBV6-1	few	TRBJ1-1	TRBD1	TGTGCCAGCACACGCAGGGGGGTGAACACTGAAGCTTTCTTT	CASTRRGVNTEAFF
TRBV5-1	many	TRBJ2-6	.	TGCGCCAGCCGGCCCGCGGATACTGGGGCCAACGTCCTGACTTTC	CASRPADTGANVLTF
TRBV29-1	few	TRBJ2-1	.	TGCAGCGTTGCCTCAGGGACGGGGTCCTACAATGAGCAGTTCTTC	CSVASGTGSYNEQFF
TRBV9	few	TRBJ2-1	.	TGTGCCAGCAGCGTAGAGCTCTGGAGCTCCTACAATGAGCAGTTCTTC	CASSVELWSSYNEQFF
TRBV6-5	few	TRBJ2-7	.	TGTGCCAGCAGTTACGACACTTCCCTTTACGAGCAGTACTTC	CASSYDTSLYEQYF